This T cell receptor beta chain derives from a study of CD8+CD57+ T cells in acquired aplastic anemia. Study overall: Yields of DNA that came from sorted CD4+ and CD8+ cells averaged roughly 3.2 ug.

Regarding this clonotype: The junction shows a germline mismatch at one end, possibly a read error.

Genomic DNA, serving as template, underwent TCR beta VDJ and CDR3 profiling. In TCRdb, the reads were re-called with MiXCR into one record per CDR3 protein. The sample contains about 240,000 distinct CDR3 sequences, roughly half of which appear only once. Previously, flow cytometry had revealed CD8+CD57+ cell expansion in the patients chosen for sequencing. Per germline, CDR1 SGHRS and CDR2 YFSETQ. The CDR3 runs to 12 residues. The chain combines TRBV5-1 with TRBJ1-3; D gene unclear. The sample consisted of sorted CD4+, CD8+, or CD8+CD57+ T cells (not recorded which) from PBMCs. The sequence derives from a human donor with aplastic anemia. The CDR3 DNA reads TGTGCCAGCAGCCAGTCTCTGGATGCCATATATTTT. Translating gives CASSQSLDAIYF.